These T cell receptor beta chains were read from a single sample in a study of metastatic and nonmetastatic thyroid tumors. TCRdb redid the clone calls on the PCR reads using MiXCR. The data contain roughly 30,000 clones, about a sixth of them singletons. Sequencing was carried out using blood. Source of these receptors: a female donor with papillary thyroid cancer or a benign thyroid nodule (not recorded which). Some clones in this sample may be carry-over from other donors' samples. CDR3s include the opening cysteine and the closing phenylalanine or tryptophan. The D gene is left open where the match is weak. Some rows have no size entry. The others give once, few or many, or a class for an expanded clone.

clone_size: NA
j_call: TRBJ1-1
d_call: NA
v_call: TRBV10-1
cdr3_aa: CASRIHDRYSFMNTEAFF
cdr3_nt: TGCGCCAGCAGGATACACGACAGGTACAGTTTCATGAACACTGAAGCTTTCTTT

clone_size: many
j_call: TRBJ2-3
d_call: NA
v_call: TRBV19
cdr3_aa: CASGTSPSDTQYF
cdr3_nt: TGTGCCAGCGGGACCTCCCCTTCAGATACGCAGTATTTT

clone_size: NA
j_call: TRBJ2-1
d_call: NA
v_call: TRBV20-1
cdr3_aa: CSASPRPLSSYNEQFF
cdr3_nt: TGCAGTGCTAGCCCTAGGCCACTCAGCTCCTACAATGAGCAGTTCTTC

clone_size: NA
j_call: TRBJ2-1
d_call: NA
v_call: TRBV6-1
cdr3_aa: CASSPVTDIYNEQFF
cdr3_nt: TGTGCCAGCAGTCCCGTGACAGACATATACAATGAGCAGTTCTTC

clone_size: NA
j_call: TRBJ1-5
d_call: NA
v_call: TRBV19
cdr3_aa: CASSMSVENQPQHF
cdr3_nt: TGTGCCAGTAGTATGAGTGTGGAGAATCAGCCCCAGCATTTT

clone_size: NA
j_call: TRBJ2-2
d_call: NA
v_call: TRBV4-1
cdr3_aa: CASSQVGGDGELFF
cdr3_nt: TGCGCCAGCAGCCAAGTAGGAGGTGACGGGGAGCTGTTTTTT

clone_size: many
j_call: TRBJ1-1
d_call: NA
v_call: TRBV7-9
cdr3_aa: CATSSLGVPTEAFF
cdr3_nt: TGTGCCACTTCTTCCCTAGGGGTTCCCACTGAAGCTTTCTTT

clone_size: many
j_call: TRBJ1-1
d_call: NA
v_call: TRBV10-3
cdr3_aa: CAIGGAGNTEAFF
cdr3_nt: TGTGCCATCGGGGGGGCTGGGAACACTGAAGCTTTCTTT

clone_size: many
j_call: TRBJ2-7
d_call: NA
v_call: TRBV3-1
cdr3_aa: CASSRGRSSYEQYF
cdr3_nt: TGTGCCAGCAGCCGGGGAAGGTCCTCCTACGAGCAGTACTTC

clone_size: NA
j_call: TRBJ1-5
d_call: NA
v_call: TRBV7-9
cdr3_aa: CASSLDGGEQPQHF
cdr3_nt: TGTGCCAGCAGCTTGGACGGGGGTGAACAGCCACAGCATTTT

clone_size: many
j_call: TRBJ1-1
d_call: NA
v_call: TRBV5-6
cdr3_aa: CASSRFQRLNTEAFF
cdr3_nt: TGTGCCAGCAGCCGTTTCCAACGACTGAACACTGAAGCTTTCTTT

clone_size: many
j_call: TRBJ2-3
d_call: NA
v_call: TRBV29-1
cdr3_aa: CSAGVMTQYF
cdr3_nt: TGCAGCGCCGGGGTTATGACGCAGTATTTT

clone_size: many
j_call: TRBJ2-5
d_call: TRBD2
v_call: TRBV4-1
cdr3_aa: CASSSGLAGGGETQYF
cdr3_nt: TGCGCCAGCAGCTCTGGACTAGCGGGAGGAGGGGAGACCCAGTACTTC

clone_size: NA
j_call: TRBJ1-1
d_call: NA
v_call: TRBV12-3/TRBV12-4
cdr3_aa: CASRLDSDTEAFF
cdr3_nt: TGTGCCAGCAGGTTGGACAGTGACACTGAAGCTTTCTTT

clone_size: many
j_call: TRBJ2-2
d_call: NA
v_call: TRBV24-1
cdr3_aa: CATRRGAGELFF
cdr3_nt: TGTGCCACCAGGAGGGGGGCCGGGGAGCTGTTTTTT

clone_size: few
j_call: TRBJ2-5
d_call: NA
v_call: TRBV2
cdr3_aa: CARRGDQETQYF
cdr3_nt: TGTGCCAGACGGGGAGACCAAGAGACCCAGTACTTC

clone_size: NA
j_call: TRBJ2-4
d_call: TRBD2
v_call: TRBV12-3/TRBV12-4
cdr3_aa: CASRSGTSAVGQYF
cdr3_nt: TGTGCCAGCAGATCCGGGACTAGCGCGGTCGGCCAGTACTTC

clone_size: NA
j_call: TRBJ2-1
d_call: NA
v_call: TRBV7-3
cdr3_aa: CASSHGQNDQFF
cdr3_nt: TGTGCCAGCAGCCACGGGCAGAATGATCAGTTCTTC

clone_size: many
j_call: TRBJ1-4
d_call: NA
v_call: TRBV27
cdr3_aa: CASSFQGEKLFF
cdr3_nt: TGTGCCAGCAGTTTTCAAGGGGAAAAACTGTTTTTT

clone_size: many
j_call: TRBJ2-1
d_call: TRBD2
v_call: TRBV7-3
cdr3_aa: CASSRAGARNNEQFF
cdr3_nt: TGTGCCAGCAGTCGGGCGGGAGCCCGTAACAATGAGCAGTTCTTC